Listed below are T cell receptor beta chains from one sample, sequenced in a study of blood T cell repertoires in COVID-19. Libraries were prepared by immunoSEQ multiplex PCR; TCRdb keeps only in-frame clonotypes and omits some of them. The sample consists of hundreds of thousands of clones, roughly 80% of them appearing once. Specimen: peripheral blood. These receptors were collected from a woman older than 75 with acute or convalescent COVID-19. Each CDR3 is given with its conserved first and last residue. A D gene is named only where the DNA matches it firmly. Expanded clones get a size class; other rows say once, few or many, or leave the size out.

d_gene	abundance	v_gene	j_gene	CDR3aa	CDR3nt
TRBD2	few	TRBV4-3	TRBJ2-3	CASSQDRASGGVVGTDTQYF	TGCGCCAGCAGCCAAGACCGGGCTAGCGGGGGGGTCGTGGGCACAGATACGCAGTATTTT
TRBD2	NA	TRBV29-1	TRBJ2-5	CSVEKLASGGQETQYF	TGCAGCGTTGAAAAGCTCGCCTCCGGGGGGCAAGAGACCCAGTACTTC
NA	NA	TRBV7-3	TRBJ2-3	CASSLQGQIGTDTQYF	TGTGCCAGCAGCCTACAGGGTCAGATTGGCACAGATACGCAGTATTTT
NA	few	TRBV5-8	TRBJ1-2	CASSLIGASGYTF	TGTGCCAGCAGCTTGATAGGGGCCTCTGGCTACACCTTC
NA	NA	TRBV6-1	TRBJ1-1	CASSEVSQGWNTEAFF	TGTGCCAGCAGTGAGGTCAGCCAGGGATGGAACACTGAAGCTTTCTTT
TRBD1	NA	TRBV23-1	TRBJ1-2	CASSQPNGTGCGYTF	TGCGCCAGCAGTCAGCCCAACGGGACAGGGTGTGGCTACACCTTC
NA	NA	TRBV7-2	TRBJ2-3	CASSLQSGSFGTDTQYF	TGTGCCAGCAGCTTACAGTCGGGGAGCTTTGGCACAGATACGCAGTATTTT
TRBD2	once	TRBV6-5	TRBJ2-7	CAIQKTSGTYEQYF	TGTGCCATCCAAAAGACTAGCGGGACCTACGAGCAGTACTTC
TRBD1	NA	TRBV18	TRBJ1-3	CATSSGQGSGNTIYF	TGTGCCACTTCGTCGGGACAGGGCTCTGGAAACACCATATATTTT
TRBD1	NA	TRBV6-2/TRBV6-3	TRBJ1-5	CASSYSKTGLNQPQHF	TGTGCCAGCAGTTACTCGAAGACAGGGCTCAATCAGCCCCAGCATTTT
TRBD1	NA	TRBV19	TRBJ2-3	CASSISTGANTDTQYF	TGTGCCAGTAGTATTTCGACAGGGGCCAACACAGATACGCAGTATTTT
NA	NA	TRBV30	TRBJ2-3	CAWSGGLDTDTQYF	TGTGCCTGGAGTGGGGGACTCGACACAGATACGCAGTATTTT
TRBD1	NA	TRBV9	TRBJ2-2	CASSERGRSTGELFF	TGTGCCAGCAGCGAGAGGGGGCGAAGCACCGGGGAGCTGTTTTTT
NA	NA	TRBV6-5	TRBJ2-7	CASSYYPGKNEQYF	TGTGCCAGCAGTTACTATCCAGGGAAGAATGAGCAGTACTTC
TRBD1	NA	TRBV3-1/TRBV3-2	TRBJ1-2	CASSFDRVGDYGYTF	TGTGCCAGCAGCTTTGACAGGGTGGGTGACTATGGCTACACCTTC
NA	NA	TRBV12-3/TRBV12-4	TRBJ1-1	CASSLSAEAFF	TGTGCCAGCAGTTTATCCGCTGAAGCTTTCTTT
NA	NA	TRBV30	TRBJ1-1	CAWGLGGTEAFF	TGTGCCTGGGGCTTGGGGGGTACTGAAGCTTTCTTT
NA	NA	TRBV9	TRBJ2-5	CARTHEETQYF	TGTGCCAGGACTCATGAAGAGACCCAGTACTTC
NA	NA	TRBV11-3	TRBJ2-7	CASSLTAASYEQYF	TGTGCCAGCAGCTTAACGGCGGCTTCCTACGAGCAGTACTTC
TRBD2	NA	TRBV7-3	TRBJ2-1	CASSQHQASGLNEQFF	TGTGCCAGCAGCCAGCACCAGGCTAGCGGTCTCAATGAGCAGTTCTTC
TRBD1	few	TRBV19	TRBJ1-6	CASTPRVPGQGLVPLHF	TGTGCCAGTACCCCTAGGGTTCCGGGACAGGGGCTGGTTCCCCTCCACTTT
NA	once	TRBV10-3	TRBJ1-4	CAISENSSNEKLFF	TGTGCCATCAGTGAAAACAGCTCTAATGAAAAACTGTTTTTT
NA	NA	TRBV19	TRBJ1-1	CASTSTENTEAFF	TGTGCCAGTACCTCGACAGAGAACACTGAAGCTTTCTTT
NA	NA	TRBV3-1/TRBV3-2	TRBJ2-3	CASSQGIAGWKDTQYF	TGTGCCAGCAGCCAAGGGATTGCAGGCTGGAAAGATACGCAGTATTTT
NA	NA	TRBV2	TRBJ1-2	CASSPQVNYGYTF	TGTGCCAGTTCGCCCCAGGTTAACTATGGCTACACCTTC
NA	once	TRBV10-3	TRBJ1-6	CAISDTAGVWNSPLHF	TGTGCCATCAGTGACACAGCAGGGGTTTGGAATTCACCCCTCCACTTT
NA	NA	TRBV11-3	TRBJ2-4	CASSLDQGRTRAKNIQYF	TGTGCCAGCAGCTTAGATCAGGGCAGGACCAGGGCCAAAAACATTCAGTACTTC
NA	NA	TRBV7-2	TRBJ1-4	CASSSRVPNEKLFF	TGTGCCAGCAGCTCACGGGTCCCCAATGAAAAACTGTTTTTT
NA	NA	TRBV7-2	TRBJ1-1	CATGGNTEAFF	TGTGCCACCGGAGGGAACACTGAAGCTTTCTTT
NA	NA	TRBV5-1	TRBJ2-1	CASSLAAAGVNEQFF	TGCGCCAGCAGCTTGGCAGCGGCAGGGGTTAATGAGCAGTTCTTC
NA	NA	TRBV28	TRBJ1-2	CASSVGQRNYGYTF	TGTGCCAGCAGCGTGGGACAACGAAACTATGGCTACACCTTC
NA	NA	TRBV11-1	TRBJ1-2	CASSGTTGYTF	TGTGCCAGCAGCGGGACAACTGGCTACACCTTC
NA	NA	TRBV19	TRBJ1-1	CASNYSPDTEAFF	TGTGCCAGTAATTATAGCCCGGACACTGAAGCTTTCTTT
TRBD1	NA	TRBV7-8	TRBJ2-3	CASSLGRSRGPTDTQYF	TGTGCCAGCAGCTTAGGGAGGAGTAGGGGGCCCACAGATACGCAGTATTTT
NA	NA	TRBV11-3	TRBJ2-1	CASSLGGGTFEQFF	TGTGCCAGCAGCTTAGGGGGGGGCACTTTTGAGCAGTTCTTC
TRBD2	NA	TRBV7-8	TRBJ2-4	CASSPSASGVQAKNIQYF	TGTGCCAGCAGCCCCTCGGCTAGCGGGGTCCAAGCCAAAAACATTCAGTACTTC
TRBD1	few	TRBV30	TRBJ1-4	CAWGTGVEKLFF	TGTGCCTGGGGGACAGGGGTCGAAAAACTGTTTTTT
TRBD1	NA	TRBV10-3	TRBJ1-6	CAIRGQGDSPLHF	TGTGCCATCAGGGGACAGGGGGATTCACCCCTCCACTTT
TRBD2	NA	TRBV11-3	TRBJ2-5	CASSTPLAGMEETQYF	TGTGCCAGCAGCACACCCCTAGCGGGGATGGAAGAGACCCAGTACTTC
NA	NA	TRBV2	TRBJ1-2	CASRSTVNYGYTF	TGTGCCAGCAGGTCTACAGTCAACTATGGCTACACCTTC
NA	once	TRBV4-3	TRBJ1-2	CASSDQTVNYGYTF	TGCGCCAGCAGCGATCAGACAGTCAACTATGGCTACACCTTC
TRBD1	NA	TRBV30	TRBJ1-5	CAWSVGQGANQPQHF	TGTGCCTGGAGTGTAGGGCAGGGGGCGAATCAGCCCCAGCATTTT
TRBD1	NA	TRBV28	TRBJ1-2	CASSLQGALYGYTF	TGTGCCAGCAGCTTGCAGGGGGCCCTCTATGGCTACACCTTC
TRBD1	few	TRBV10-2	TRBJ1-4	CASSGQGAPGEKLFF	TGCGCCAGCAGCGGTCAGGGGGCCCCTGGTGAAAAACTGTTTTTT
TRBD1	NA	TRBV7-2	TRBJ2-1	CASSLRTGFYNEQFF	TGTGCCAGCAGCCTAAGGACAGGGTTCTACAATGAGCAGTTCTTC